The 26 T cell receptor beta chains listed next were all sequenced from one sample in a study of PD-L1 blockade in urothelial cancer. The method was immunoSEQ multiplex PCR; TCRdb's version includes in-frame clones alone and lacks a portion of them. This sample has about 130,000 clones, with 65% to 85% found just once. Time point specified: pretreatment peripheral blood. This material consisted of PBMCs, taken around atezolizumab (anti-PD-L1) treatment. All receptors derive from a man in his fifties or sixties with urothelial cancer.

This clone came up a few times. The chain is built from TRBV2 and TRBJ2-4, with 7 nucleotides matching TRBD1. Germline V CDR1 and CDR2: SNHLY, FYNNEI. J gave up 0 bases and V 6 bases, and 20 bases lay outside the gene matches. The CDR3 runs 20 residues. CDR3 loop: CASRAGQELWGTGAKNIQYF. The CDR3 DNA follows: TGTGCCAGCAGGGCCGGACAGGAGCTATGGGGTACGGGAGCCAAAAACATTCAGTACTTC.

The genes are TRBV30 and TRBJ2-5; TRBD1 matches at 10 bases. Germline V gives CDR1 GTSNPN, CDR2 SVGIG (reference sequence). There are 14 residues in the CDR3. The trim removed 4 bases at V and 4 bases at J, leaving 6 bases unmatched. CDR3 in DNA: TGTGCCTGGACTTTGGGGACAGGGGCAGAGACCCAGTACTTC. Translating gives CAWTLGTGAETQYF.

This chain connects TRBV11-3 to TRBJ2-1, with TRBD2 as a possible D gene (5 bases). V lost 5 bases and J 6 bases, leaving 17 bases between the germline ends. CDR3 length: 15 amino acids. Germline V gene data show CDR1 as SGHNT and CDR2 as YENEEA. The CDR3 DNA reads TGTGCCAGCAGCAACCCACGGGTAGCGAGCAATGAGCAGTTCTTC. Translation gives CASSNPRVASNEQFF. The variable domain in full, with the rest retrieved from reference TRBV11-3 and TRBJ2-1, is EAGVVQSPRYKIIEKKQPVAFWCNPISGHNTLYWYLQNLGQGPELLIRYENEEAVDDSQLPKDRFSAERLKGVDSTLKIQPAELGDSAVYLCASSNPRVASNEQFFGPGTRLTVL.

CDR3: CASSPTGINYGYTF. In DNA, the CDR3 is TGCGCCAGCAGCCCGACAGGGATTAACTATGGCTACACCTTC. The chain uses TRBV5-1 and TRBJ1-2, with 7 nucleotides matching TRBD1. Trimming took 4 bases from V and 1 from J; bases not matched to a gene: 4. This CDR3 has 14 amino acids. Germline lookup yields CDR1 SGHRS and CDR2 YFSETQ.

This clone occurred a few times. Other DNA sequences of this sample code for an identical CDR3. The chain carries TRBV27 and TRBJ1-2, with a possible D match to TRBD1 (6 bases). V was pared by 8 bases and J by 4 bases, with 8 bases between. Germline V CDR1 and CDR2: MNHEY, SMNVEV (reference sequence). The CDR3 has 11 residues. The CDR3, as DNA: TGTGCCAGCGGACAGCTCTATGGCTACACCTTC. It encodes CASGQLYGYTF.

The chain recombines TRBV7-9 with TRBJ1-5, with 7 positions matching TRBD1. Germline CDR1 and CDR2: SEHNR and FQNEAQ (reference sequence). With V trimmed by 4 bases and J by 1 base, 1 base remained unmatched. This CDR3 has 14 amino acids. CDR3 amino acids: CASSWGQSNQPQHF. CDR3 DNA sequence: TGTGCCAGCAGCTGGGGACAGAGCAATCAGCCCCAGCATTTT.

The V and J genes are TRBV19 and TRBJ1-6, with TRBD1 as a possible D gene (5 bases). V lost 4 bases to trimming and J lost 7 bases, with 11 bases between them. Germline V lookup: CDR1 LNHDA, CDR2 SQIVND (reference sequence). The CDR3 loop spans 14 amino acids. As DNA, the CDR3 is TGTGCCAGTAGTACCAGGGTGGGGAATTCACCCCTCCACTTT. Translated, it gives CASSTRVGNSPLHF.

The chain joins TRBV30 to TRBJ2-1; D is perhaps TRBD1 (5 bases). CDR1 GTSNPN and CDR2 SVGIG come from the germline V gene (reference sequence). The CDR3 is made up of 11 amino acids. Trimming cost V 5 bases and J 9 bases, with 11 bases left between them. CDR3 nucleotide sequence: TGTGCCTGGGGGAAGGGGTTTGAGCAGTTCTTC. Its translation: CAWGKGFEQFF.

The rearrangement uses TRBV10-2 and TRBJ2-7; possible D gene TRBD2, 5 bases. The CDR3 runs 12 residues. Germline V CDR1 and CDR2: WSHSY, SAAADI. Deletions cut 6 bases from V and 2 bases from J, with 8 bases between. CDR3 sequence (DNA): TGCGCCAGCAGCCCCGGGGCCTACGAGCAGTACTTC. It specifies CASSPGAYEQYF.

The chain is built from TRBV28 and TRBJ1-5, with D maybe TRBD1 (6 bases). CDR3 length: 14 amino acids. The V gene's germline CDR1 is MDHEN and CDR2 SYDVKM. V lost 9 bases and J 5 bases, leaving 17 bases between the germline ends. The CDR3 nucleotides are TGTGCCAGTCTGAACCGACAGGTCTATCAGCCCCAGCATTTT. Protein: CASLNRQVYQPQHF. Supplemented by reference TRBV28 and TRBJ1-5, the full variable domain reads DVKVTQSSRYLVKRTGEKVFLECVQDMDHENMFWYRQDPGLGLRLIYFSYDVKMKEKGDIPEGYSVSREKKERFSLILESASTNQTSMYLCASLNRQVYQPQHFGDGTRLSIL.

The CDR3 loop reads CSVEGTYSYNEQFF. Written as DNA, the CDR3 is TGCAGCGTTGAAGGGACTTACTCCTACAATGAGCAGTTCTTC. The chain joins TRBV29-1 to TRBJ2-1; tentatively, D is TRBD2 (5 bases). Trimming left V 1 base short and J 0 bases short, with 7 bases between. This CDR3 region has 14 residues. The V gene's germline CDR1 is SQVTM and CDR2 ANQGSEA.

The chain is built from TRBV28 and TRBJ2-7; D might be TRBD1 (5 bases). Trimming removed 2 bases at V and 4 bases at J, with 9 bases between. CDR1 MDHEN and CDR2 SYDVKM come from the germline V gene. The CDR3 consists of 13 residues. CDR3 amino acids: CASSLRRVYEQYF. The CDR3 nucleotides are TGTGCCAGCAGTTTACGCAGGGTGTACGAGCAGTACTTC.

The chain carries TRBV10-2 and TRBJ2-1, with 12 bases aligning to TRBD2. This CDR3 contains 18 residues. The J segment lost 1 base and the V segment lost 10 bases, leaving 14 bases of the junction unmatched. The germline gives CDR1 WSHSY, CDR2 SAAADI. CDR3 amino acids: CAIGSVRTSGISYNEQFF. In nucleotides, the CDR3 is TGCGCCATCGGATCAGTCAGGACTAGCGGGATATCCTACAATGAGCAGTTCTTC.

This chain joins TRBV11-2 and TRBJ2-5; 7 bases map to TRBD1. Germline loops: CDR1 SGHAT, CDR2 FQNNGV. CDR3 length: 16 amino acids. V lost 5 bases and J lost 7; bases outside the gene matches: 16. DNA of the CDR3: TGTGCCAGCAGCAGCGCCGGGACAGCCCCGGTGAGGACCCAGTACTTC. It yields the protein CASSSAGTAPVRTQYF.

The CDR3, as DNA: TGTGCCAGCAGCTCCAGCACTAGCGGGAGGGGGTCTTCGGTAGGTGAGCAGTTCTTC. As protein: CASSSSTSGRGSSVGEQFF. V is TRBV13 and J is TRBJ2-1; 13 bases are a match to TRBD2. Germline CDR1 and CDR2: PRHDT and FYEKMQ (reference sequence). CDR3 size: 19 residues. V lost 4 bases to trimming and J lost 9 bases; unmatched junction nucleotides: 18.

CDR3 sequence (DNA): TGTGCCAGCAGGCGTACAGGGGTAATCCGTTCACCCCTCCACTTT. It is translated as CASRRTGVIRSPLHF. The rearrangement links TRBV28 to TRBJ1-6; 7 nucleotides align to TRBD1. Germline V gives CDR1 MDHEN, CDR2 SYDVKM. Unmatched junction bases numbered 11, after V lost 6 bases and J lost 9 bases. The CDR3 spans 15 residues.

This chain links TRBV5-1 with TRBJ2-7; maybe TRBD1 (6 bases). Trimming pared 5 bases from V and 3 bases from J, leaving 15 bases between. The CDR3 spans 14 residues. Germline CDR1 reads SGHRS; CDR2 reads YFSETQ. The CDR3 sequence is CASRRTEGIYEQYF. The CDR3 DNA reads TGCGCCAGCAGAAGGACAGAGGGCATCTACGAGCAGTACTTC.

The chain couples TRBV19 to TRBJ2-2; 10 positions match TRBD2. The CDR3 is 15 amino acids. CDR1 and CDR2 from the germline V gene are LNHDA and SQIVND (reference sequence). Trimming removed 9 bases from V and 4 bases from J; junction bases left unmatched: 8. The CDR3 is CASTIAGGRTGELFF. The CDR3 region has the DNA TGTGCCAGCACTATAGCGGGAGGACGCACCGGGGAGCTGTTTTTT.

The chain couples TRBV27 to TRBJ1-2; D might be TRBD1 (5 bases). This CDR3 spans 12 amino acids. V shed 8 bases and J shed 8 bases, with 15 bases lying between them. Per the germline V gene, CDR1 is MNHEY and CDR2 is SMNVEV (reference sequence). The CDR3 region has the DNA TGTGCCAGCGGCCCCAGGGAGGTCGGCTACACCTTC. Translation gives CASGPREVGYTF.

The chain joins TRBV28 to TRBJ1-5; tentatively, D is TRBD1 (6 bases). This CDR3 region has 16 residues. Germline values: CDR1 MDHEN, CDR2 SYDVKM. The V end lost 1 base, the J end lost 0 bases, and 10 bases lay between the germline ends. CDR3: CASSLYRTVSNQPQHF. CDR3 DNA: TGTGCCAGCAGTTTATACCGGACAGTTAGCAATCAGCCCCAGCATTTT.

This sequence joins TRBV30 and TRBJ1-5; 11 nucleotides align to TRBD1. V gave up 3 bases and J gave up 4 bases; unmatched junction bases: 11. The CDR3 covers 17 residues. The germline V gene has CDR1 GTSNPN and CDR2 SVGIG (reference sequence). The CDR3 loop is CAWSSGQGGVRNQPQHF. Written as DNA, the CDR3 is TGTGCCTGGAGCTCGGGACAGGGGGGAGTTCGAAATCAGCCCCAGCATTTT.

The gene calls are TRBV18 and TRBJ2-3; 13 positions match TRBD2. Trimming removed 1 base from V and 2 bases from J; junction bases left unmatched: 6. Germline CDR1 and CDR2: KGHSH and LQKENI. The CDR3 covers 18 residues. The CDR3 region is CASSPLGLAGQDTDTQYF. Written as DNA, the CDR3 is TGTGCCAGCTCACCACTGGGACTAGCGGGACAAGACACAGATACGCAGTATTTT.

The chain links TRBV7-9 to TRBJ2-2; the match to TRBD1 covers 7 bases. CDR1 and CDR2 (germline): SEHNR, FQNEAQ (reference sequence). This CDR3 has 16 residues. V was pared by 4 bases and J by 4 bases, with 9 bases of the junction left unmatched. CDR3 in DNA: TGTGCCAGCAGCTCAGGGGGAATACGCCCCACCGGGGAGCTGTTTTTT. It yields the protein CASSSGGIRPTGELFF.

The chain is built from TRBV4-1 and TRBJ2-1; 9 nucleotides match TRBD2. The CDR3 extends over 16 amino acids. CDR1 and CDR2 (germline): MGHRA, YSYEKL. Trimming removed 0 bases from V and 6 bases from J; junction bases left unmatched: 6. CDR3 sequence: CASSQDGTSWGNEQFF. CDR3 DNA: TGCGCCAGCAGCCAAGATGGGACTAGCTGGGGCAATGAGCAGTTCTTC.

This clone has a single count. This sequence joins TRBV6-5 and TRBJ1-4, with 10 bases matching TRBD1. V was clipped by 2 bases and J by 8 bases; unmatched bases: 2. CDR1 is MNHEY and CDR2 is SVGAGI in the germline V gene. The CDR3 contains 14 residues. The CDR3 region has the DNA TGTGCCAGCAGTTACGGGACAGGGGAGGAAAAACTGTTTTTT. Translated: CASSYGTGEEKLFF.

The V call is TRBV5-4, the J call TRBJ2-1, with 15 bases identical to TRBD2. CDR1 and CDR2 (germline): SGHNT, YYREEE (reference sequence). The ends lost 4 bases at V and 7 bases at J; junction bases unmatched: 3. The CDR3 consists of 15 residues. CDR3 loop: CASSGGLAGGNEQFF. The CDR3 DNA follows: TGTGCCAGCAGCGGGGGACTAGCGGGAGGTAATGAGCAGTTCTTC. Full variable domain (rest looked up from reference TRBV5-4 and TRBJ2-1): ETGVTQSPTHLIKTRGQQVTLRCSSQSGHNTVSWYQQALGQGPQFIFQYYREEENGRGNFPPRFSGLQFPNYSSELNVNALELDDSALYLCASSGGLAGGNEQFFGPGTRLTVL.